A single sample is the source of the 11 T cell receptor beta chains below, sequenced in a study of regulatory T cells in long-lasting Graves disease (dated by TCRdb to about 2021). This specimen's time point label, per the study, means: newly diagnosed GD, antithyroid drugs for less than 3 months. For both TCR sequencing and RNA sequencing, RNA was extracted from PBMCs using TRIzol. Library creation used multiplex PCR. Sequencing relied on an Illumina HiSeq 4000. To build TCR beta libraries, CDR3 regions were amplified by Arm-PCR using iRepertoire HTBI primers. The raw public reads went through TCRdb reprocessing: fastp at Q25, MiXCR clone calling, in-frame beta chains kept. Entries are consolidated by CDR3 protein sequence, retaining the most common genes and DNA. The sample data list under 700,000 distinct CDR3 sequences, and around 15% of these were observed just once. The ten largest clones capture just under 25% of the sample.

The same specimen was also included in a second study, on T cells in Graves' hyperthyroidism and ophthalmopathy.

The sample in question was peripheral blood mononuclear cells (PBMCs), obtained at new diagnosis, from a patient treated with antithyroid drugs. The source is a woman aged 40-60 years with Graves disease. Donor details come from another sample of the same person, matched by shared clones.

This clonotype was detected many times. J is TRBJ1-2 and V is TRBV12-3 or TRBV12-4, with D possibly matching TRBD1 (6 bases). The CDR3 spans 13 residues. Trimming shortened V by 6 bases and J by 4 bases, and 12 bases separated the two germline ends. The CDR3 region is CASSGQSLYGYTF. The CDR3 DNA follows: TGTGCCAGCAGCGGACAGAGCCTCTATGGCTACACCTTC.

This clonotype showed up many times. Here the CDR3 reads CASSRPGTGRHEQYF. The CDR3 coding sequence is TGTGCCAGCAGCCGCCCCGGGACAGGGCGCCACGAGCAGTACTTC. The chain uses TRBV12-3 or TRBV12-4 and TRBJ2-7; 9 nucleotides line up with TRBD1. There are 15 residues in the CDR3. The J segment lost 5 bases and the V segment lost 6 bases, leaving 11 bases of the junction unmatched.

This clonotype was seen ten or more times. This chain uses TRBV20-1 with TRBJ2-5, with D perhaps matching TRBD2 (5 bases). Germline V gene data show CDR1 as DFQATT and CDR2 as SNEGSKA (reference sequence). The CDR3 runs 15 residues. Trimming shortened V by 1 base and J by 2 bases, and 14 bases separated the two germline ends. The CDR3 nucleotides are TGCAGTGCTAGAGCCTCTCTCCCGGGGCAAGAGACCCAGTACTTC. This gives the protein CSARASLPGQETQYF.

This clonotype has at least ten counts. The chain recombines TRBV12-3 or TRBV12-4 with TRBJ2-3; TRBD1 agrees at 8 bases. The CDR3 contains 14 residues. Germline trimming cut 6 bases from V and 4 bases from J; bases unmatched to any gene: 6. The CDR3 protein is CASSRDRTADTQYF. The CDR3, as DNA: TGTGCCAGCAGCCGGGACAGGACGGCAGATACGCAGTATTTT.

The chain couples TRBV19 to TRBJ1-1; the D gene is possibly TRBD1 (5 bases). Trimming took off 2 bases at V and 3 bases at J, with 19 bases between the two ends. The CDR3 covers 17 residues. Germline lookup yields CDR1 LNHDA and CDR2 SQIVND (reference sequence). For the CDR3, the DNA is TGTGCCAGTAGTATATTGGGGATCTCCATGGGGGACACTGAAGCTTTCTTT. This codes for CASSILGISMGDTEAFF.

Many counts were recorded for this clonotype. The CDR3 sequence: CASTTSLNTEAFF. The CDR3, as DNA: TGTGCCAGCACCACTTCCCTGAACACTGAAGCTTTCTTT. This chain joins TRBV12-3 or TRBV12-4 and TRBJ1-1; D gene ambiguous. V lost 7 bases and J 0 bases, leaving 9 bases between the germline ends. The CDR3 is 13 residues long.

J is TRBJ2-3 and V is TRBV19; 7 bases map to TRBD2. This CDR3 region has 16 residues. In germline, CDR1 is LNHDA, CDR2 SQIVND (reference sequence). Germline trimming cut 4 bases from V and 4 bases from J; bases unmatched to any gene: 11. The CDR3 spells CASSTQTSKGADTQYF. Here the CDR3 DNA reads TGTGCCAGTAGTACTCAGACTAGCAAGGGCGCAGATACGCAGTATTTT.

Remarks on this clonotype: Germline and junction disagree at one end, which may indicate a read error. CDR3 sequence (DNA): TGTGCCAGCAGTTACTCAGGCGAGGACGAGCAGCACTTC. Its protein product is CASSYSGEDEQHF. The gene calls are TRBV6-5 and TRBJ2-7; D is uncertain. The CDR3 covers 13 residues. Germline lookup yields CDR1 MNHEY and CDR2 SVGAGI.

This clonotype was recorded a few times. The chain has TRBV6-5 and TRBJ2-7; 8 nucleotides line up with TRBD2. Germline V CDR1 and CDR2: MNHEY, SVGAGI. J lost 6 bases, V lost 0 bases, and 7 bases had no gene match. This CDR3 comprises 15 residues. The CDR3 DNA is TGTGCCAGCAGTTACTCCCGGGGGGGTGGTCGCGAGCAGTACTTC. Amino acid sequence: CASSYSRGGGREQYF.

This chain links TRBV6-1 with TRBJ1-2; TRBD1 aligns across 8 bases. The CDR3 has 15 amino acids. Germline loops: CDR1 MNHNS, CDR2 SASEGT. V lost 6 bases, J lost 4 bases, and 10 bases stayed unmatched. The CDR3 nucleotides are TGTGCCAGCAGCGCACTGTCAGGGGGCGGCTATGGCTACACCTTC. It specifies CASSALSGGGYGYTF.

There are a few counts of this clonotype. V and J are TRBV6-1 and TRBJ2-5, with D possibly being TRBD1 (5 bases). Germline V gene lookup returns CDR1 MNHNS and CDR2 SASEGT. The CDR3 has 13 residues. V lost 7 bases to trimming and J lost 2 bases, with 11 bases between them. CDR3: CASTDRYQETQYF. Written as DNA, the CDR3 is TGTGCCAGCACCGACAGATATCAAGAGACCCAGTACTTC.